The sequence of this T cell receptor (beta chain) was determined in a study of blood T cell repertoires in COVID-19. Study overall: Specimens from acute and convalescent COVID-19 originated in the United States, Italy and Spain. PBMCs, B-cell-depleted T cells, or T cells were the source of the cDNA or gDNA that made up the material.

How the authors handled the data: Researchers report that nucleated cell counts were estimated from reference gene primer amplification. Assay used: immunoSEQ multiplex PCR; TCRdb lists only in-frame clones, some missing. The V and J calls and clone size are taken from that table; D and trimming were inferred from the DNA. The repertoire includes 300,000 to 350,000 clones, almost 90% of them detected once, and about 1% sits in the top ten. This CDR3 contains 16 residues. The germline V gene has CDR1 KGHSH and CDR2 LQKENI. With 3 bases removed from V and 5 bases from J, the gap between germline ends came to 19 bases. Enrollment of patients from Seattle took place during active infection, with longitudinal follow-up.

Specimen: peripheral blood. The sequence derives from a woman aged 40 to 50 with COVID-19, enrolled during active disease. The chain carries TRBV18 and TRBJ1-1; perhaps TRBD1 as D (6 bases). Here the CDR3 reads CASSPLRTDRGTEAFF. In nucleotides, the CDR3 is TGTGCCAGCTCACCCCTAAGGACAGATAGAGGGACTGAAGCTTTCTTT.